Here is one TCR beta chain with its context. This sample is part of a study of blood T cell repertoires in COVID-19. Whole-study context: Sites across the United States, Italy and Spain contributed samples from acute and convalescent COVID-19. From T cells, B-cell-depleted T cells, or PBMCs came the material, which was cDNA or gDNA.

The CDR3 contains 15 residues. Germline CDR1 MGHRA, CDR2 YSYEKL. The junction had 3 bases not matched to a gene; V was cut back by 5 bases and J by 1 base. In the original analysis: Quantification of nucleated cells was approximated via reference gene primer amplification. The data were produced by immunoSEQ multiplex PCR, yet TCRdb's version contains in-frame clones alone and is incomplete. The V and J calls and clone size are taken from that table; D and trimming were inferred from the DNA. The table has about 140,000 clones, over 80% seen once; the top ten hold approximately 35%. Sequencing used peripheral blood. The chain employs TRBV4-1 and TRBJ2-3; 10 positions match TRBD2. The source is a middle-aged man who had recovered from COVID-19. As DNA, the CDR3 is TGCGCCAGCAGCAGCCTAGCGGGGGGCACAGATACGCAGTATTTT. It codes for CASSSLAGGTDTQYF.